The 23 T cell receptor beta chains reported below all come from one sample, sequenced in a study of CD8+CD57+ T cells in acquired aplastic anemia. It was patients with CD8+CD57+ cell expansion by flow cytometry who were chosen for sequencing. Investigators profiled TCR beta VDJ and CDR3 from genomic DNA template. TCRdb re-analysed the reads in MiXCR, keeping a single row per CDR3 protein. Of under 200,000 distinct CDR3 sequences in the sample, 48% were seen once. The sequenced sample consisted of sorted CD4+, CD8+, or CD8+CD57+ T cells (not recorded which) from PBMCs. The receptors shown here come from a human donor with aplastic anemia.

The V and J genes are TRBV9 and TRBJ2-7; D possibly uses TRBD1 or TRBD2 (5 bases each). The CDR3 totals 13 residues. CDR1 is SGDLS, CDR2 YYNGEE, per germline. Trimming took 3 bases from V and 3 from J, leaving 10 bases between them. The CDR3 DNA follows: TGTGCCAGCAGCGGGGACGGGCGCTACGAGCAGTACTTC. This sequence encodes CASSGDGRYEQYF.

The chain carries TRBV27 and TRBJ1-1, with 7 bases identical to TRBD1. The CDR3 extends over 14 amino acids. The junction had 5 bases not matched to a gene; V was cut back by 2 bases and J by 5 bases. Germline CDR1 and CDR2: MNHEY and SMNVEV (reference sequence). CDR3 sequence reads: CASSLAQGRTEAFF. In DNA, the CDR3 is TGTGCCAGCAGTTTAGCACAGGGGCGTACTGAAGCTTTCTTT.

This clonotype was found a few times. With a much larger clone just one base away, this may be a read error. The rearrangement uses TRBV20-1 and TRBJ1-5, with a tentative D call TRBD1 (6 bases). Germline loops: CDR1 DFQATT, CDR2 SNEGSKA (reference sequence). Trimming shortened V by 5 bases and J by 7 bases, and 18 bases separated the two germline ends. The CDR3 totals 14 residues. This chain's CDR3 is CSALPGHNKQPQHF. CDR3 nucleotides: TGCAGTGCTTTACCGGGACACAACAAGCAGCCCCAGCATTTT.

In its sample, this clonotype was seen many times. V usage is TRBV24-1 and J usage is TRBJ1-2; D is uncertain. The CDR3 contains 13 residues. Trimming pared 2 bases from V and 8 bases from J, leaving 11 bases between. Per germline, CDR1 KGHDR and CDR2 SFDVKD. The CDR3 nucleotides are TGTGCCACCAGTGATTGGGCTTTCGGGGGCTACACCTTC. It encodes CATSDWAFGGYTF.

This clonotype appeared a few times. V usage is TRBV20-1 and J usage is TRBJ2-7, with 10 bases fitting TRBD1. Unmatched junction bases numbered 15, after V lost 6 bases and J lost 4 bases. This CDR3 is 16 amino acids long. Germline CDR1 is DFQATT and CDR2 is SNEGSKA (reference sequence). The CDR3 DNA is TGCAGTGCGCCCAGTGGGCGTGGACAGGGGGTTTACGAGCAGTACTTC. Its protein product is CSAPSGRGQGVYEQYF.

This clonotype occurred a few times. The chain uses TRBV25-1 and TRBJ2-7, with a weak D call TRBD2 (7 bases). This CDR3 has 15 amino acids. Between the trimmed V and J ends, which lost 1 base and 3 bases, there was a span of 13 bases. From germline, CDR1 is MGHDK and CDR2 SYGVNS. CDR3 residues: CASSEFGGGGYEQYF. CDR3 bases: TGTGCCAGCAGTGAATTTGGAGGGGGGGGCTACGAGCAGTACTTC.

This clonotype was seen many times. The rearrangement uses TRBV5-1 and TRBJ2-7; 11 bases fit TRBD1. Germline CDR1 and CDR2: SGHRS and YFSETQ. With 4 bases clipped from V and 5 bases from J, the junction kept 5 bases outside the gene matches. The CDR3 has 14 amino acids. The CDR3 loop reads CASSGDRGSDEQYF. The CDR3 DNA is TGCGCCAGCAGCGGGGACAGGGGGAGCGACGAGCAGTACTTC. Drawing the rest from reference TRBV5-1 and TRBJ2-7, the complete variable domain is KAGVTQTPRYLIKTRGQQVTLSCSPISGHRSVSWYQQTPGQGLQFLFEYFSETQRNKGNFPGRFSGRQFSNSRSEMNVSTLELGDSALYLCASSGDRGSDEQYFGPGTRLTVT.

This clonotype has a count of ten or more. The rearrangement joins TRBV7-8 to TRBJ1-3; D remains ambiguous. The CDR3 is made up of 16 amino acids. V lost 5 bases and J lost 0, with 14 bases in between. Germline V CDR1 and CDR2: SGHVS, FQNEAQ. CDR3: CASSAHRPHSGNTIYF. In nucleotides, the CDR3 is TGTGCCAGCAGCGCCCATCGACCTCACTCTGGAAACACCATATATTTT.

The J gene is TRBJ2-2, the V gene TRBV24-1; 7 bases are shared with TRBD2. V lost 2 bases to trimming and J lost 7 bases; unmatched junction nucleotides: 0. The CDR3 consists of 13 residues. Germline loops: CDR1 KGHDR, CDR2 SFDVKD. The CDR3: CATSDWTSGELFF. The DNA of the CDR3 is TGTGCCACCAGTGATTGGACTAGCGGGGAGCTGTTTTTT.

V gene TRBV9 combines with J gene TRBJ2-7; D is possibly TRBD2 (5 bases). The V end was cut by 4 bases, the J end by 5 bases, with 13 bases between. CDR1 SGDLS and CDR2 YYNGEE come from the germline V gene. The CDR3 covers 13 residues. The CDR3 DNA is TGTGCCAGCAGCCTAATAAGAGGGCACGAGCAGTACTTC. This codes for CASSLIRGHEQYF.

The chain employs TRBV7-3 and TRBJ1-1; 7 nucleotides align to TRBD1. The germline CDR1 and CDR2 sequences are SGHTA and FQGTGA. The CDR3 is made up of 15 amino acids. The junction had 7 bases not matched to a gene; V was cut back by 6 bases and J by 0 bases. The DNA of the CDR3 is TGTGCCAGCAGTGTGTCCGGGACAGTGAACACTGAAGCTTTCTTT. It is translated as CASSVSGTVNTEAFF.

The chain recombines TRBV7-2 with TRBJ2-3, with 11 bases fitting TRBD2. V was pared by 3 bases and J by 9 bases, with 5 bases of the junction left unmatched. This CDR3 has 14 residues. From germline, CDR1 is SGHTA and CDR2 FQGNSA. The CDR3 DNA sequence: TGTGCCAGCAGCTTTAGCGGGGGGGTGGACACGCAGTATTTT. Translation: CASSFSGGVDTQYF.

On this clonotype itself: A much larger clone lies a single base off, so this may be a read error. The chain uses TRBV5-5 and TRBJ2-7; 8 nucleotides agree with TRBD1. This CDR3 is built from 15 residues. With V trimmed by 3 bases and J by 3 bases, 8 bases remained unmatched. The germline CDR1 and CDR2 sequences are SGHKS and YYEKEE (reference sequence). The CDR3 DNA is TGTGCCAGCAGCTCAGGGGGCCTGTCTCTCTACGAGCAGTACTTC. Translating it yields CASSSGGLSLYEQYF.

This clonotype has a count of ten or more. This chain links TRBV20-1 with TRBJ1-2; 8 bases match TRBD1. The junction had 6 bases not matched to a gene; V was cut back by 0 bases and J by 3 bases. CDR3 length equals 15 residues. Germline V gene lookup returns CDR1 DFQATT and CDR2 SNEGSKA (reference sequence). The CDR3, as DNA: TGCAGTGCTAGAGATCAGGGGGCAGGGGACTATGGCTACACCTTC. Translated, it gives CSARDQGAGDYGYTF.

Remarks on this clonotype: This could be a read error, since a much larger clone is one nucleotide away. This chain uses TRBV6-1 with TRBJ2-7; D call uncertain. The CDR3 runs to 15 residues. Germline values: CDR1 MNHNS, CDR2 SASEGT. V lost 6 bases to trimming and J lost 0 bases, with 15 bases between them. Written as DNA, the CDR3 is TGTGCCAGCAGCACGATAACAAGGAGCTCCTACGAGCAGTACTTC. It specifies CASSTITRSSYEQYF.

This clonotype was detected many times. The CDR3 spells CASSLVTGANYEQYF. CDR3 bases: TGCGCCAGCAGCTTGGTAACGGGAGCTAACTACGAGCAGTACTTC. The genes are TRBV5-1 and TRBJ2-7; perhaps TRBD2 as D (6 bases). Germline V CDR1 and CDR2: SGHRS, YFSETQ. This CDR3 is built from 15 residues. V lost 0 bases to trimming and J lost 3 bases, with 13 bases between them.

V is TRBV19 and J is TRBJ2-1, with 8 bases that match TRBD2. The CDR3 has 14 residues. The V and J ends lost 3 bases and 10 bases, in that order; junction bases with no gene match: 8. Per germline, CDR1 LNHDA and CDR2 SQIVND (reference sequence). CDR3 nucleotides: TGTGCCAGTAGTATTGGTACCGGGACTAGGGAGCAGTTCTTC. It yields the protein CASSIGTGTREQFF.

This clonotype was detected ten times or more. V and J are TRBV19 and TRBJ1-1; maybe TRBD1 (6 bases). The CDR3 covers 14 residues. CDR1 is LNHDA, CDR2 SQIVND, per germline (reference sequence). V was pared by 4 bases and J by 5 bases, with 14 bases between. In DNA, the CDR3 is TGTGCCAGTAGTAGAGTACAGGGATATACTGAAGCTTTCTTT. Translated, it gives CASSRVQGYTEAFF.

This chain links TRBV15 with TRBJ1-2; D is ambiguous. Germline values: CDR1 LNHNV, CDR2 YYDKDF (reference sequence). Trimming took 0 bases from V and 5 from J, leaving 16 bases between them. The CDR3 has 16 residues. The CDR3 bases are TGTGCCACCAGCAGAGATGGCGGAGGGCAGGATTATGGCTACACCTTC. Amino acid sequence: CATSRDGGGQDYGYTF.

The chain carries TRBV25-1 and TRBJ1-1; a weak D match, TRBD1 (6 bases). This CDR3 has 14 amino acids. V lost 1 base to trimming and J lost 1 base, with 7 bases between them. Germline CDR1 and CDR2: MGHDK and SYGVNS. For the CDR3, the DNA is TGTGCCAGCAGTGAATTACAGGGGAACACTGAAGCTTTCTTT. Translation gives CASSELQGNTEAFF.

This clonotype was counted many times. The chain links TRBV6-5 to TRBJ2-3, with a tentative D call TRBD2 (6 bases). The CDR3 is 15 residues long. V lost 8 bases and J lost 4, with 19 bases in between. Germline V gene data show CDR1 as MNHEY and CDR2 as SVGAGI. The CDR3 DNA reads as TGTGCCAGCCGGAGGGGAACAGGAACGGCAGATACGCAGTATTTT. Translating it yields CASRRGTGTADTQYF.

In this sample, this clonotype turned up a few times. One end of the junction fails to match germline, which may point to a read error. The rearrangement uses TRBV10-3 and TRBJ2-5, with a weak D call TRBD1 (6 bases). This CDR3 is 15 amino acids long. Germline CDR1 is ENHRY and CDR2 is SYGVKD. Written as DNA, the CDR3 is TGTGCCACCAGTGAATCGGGACACTCAAAAGAGACCCAGTACTTC. Translating it yields CATSESGHSKETQYF.

In its sample, this clonotype was seen many times. J is TRBJ2-3 and V is TRBV2, with D tentatively TRBD2 (6 bases). This CDR3 spans 15 amino acids. V was shortened by 6 bases and J by 4 bases, with 17 bases between the two germline ends. Germline loops: CDR1 SNHLY, CDR2 FYNNEI. DNA of the CDR3: TGTGCCAGCAGGTTGACTAGTCGAGGCGCAGATACGCAGTATTTT. Amino acid sequence: CASRLTSRGADTQYF.